These 29 T cell receptor beta chains originate from one sample sequenced in a study of T cell changes during pregnancy in multiple sclerosis. Clones were read by immunoSEQ multiplex PCR, and TCRdb kept only the in-frame ones, dropping some. The sample holds 60,000 to 75,000 clones, roughly 94% seen once. The material sequenced was peripheral blood, taken in the second trimester of pregnancy. These receptors were obtained from a female donor in good health, enrolled as a control in a pregnancy study.

This chain uses TRBV6-1 with TRBJ2-2, with D possibly being TRBD1 (6 bases). The CDR3 loop spans 14 amino acids. V lost 1 base and J 7 bases, leaving 10 bases between the germline ends. Per germline, CDR1 MNHNS and CDR2 SASEGT. This CDR3 is CASSEGRGIGELFF. The CDR3 coding sequence is TGTGCCAGCAGTGAAGGCAGGGGAATCGGGGAGCTGTTTTTT.

The chain joins TRBV28 to TRBJ2-3; D is undetermined. Trimming pared 3 bases from V and 1 base from J, leaving 11 bases between. Germline-derived CDR1 and CDR2 are MDHEN and SYDVKM. The CDR3 runs 15 residues. The CDR3 loop is CASSFSGWGTDTQYF. The CDR3 DNA reads TGTGCCAGCAGTTTCTCAGGCTGGGGCACAGATACGCAGTATTTT.

J is TRBJ2-7 and V is TRBV4-1, with 8 bases matching TRBD2. This CDR3 region has 15 residues. Germline V gene sequence: CDR1 MGHRA, CDR2 YSYEKL. The V gene end was trimmed by 0 bases and the J gene end by 7 bases; junction bases not matched to a gene: 8. CDR3 sequence: CASSQDSGGALEQYF. For the CDR3, the DNA is TGCGCCAGCAGCCAAGATTCGGGGGGGGCTCTGGAGCAGTACTTC.

The chain carries TRBV5-5 and TRBJ2-1; 8 positions match TRBD1. The CDR3 totals 15 residues. V dropped 7 bases and J dropped 2; count of bases not matched to a gene: 8. Germline CDR1 reads SGHKS; CDR2 reads YYEKEE (reference sequence). The CDR3 nucleotides read TGTGCCAGCCAATCGGGACAGGTCACCTACAATGAGCAGTTCTTC. The encoded protein is CASQSGQVTYNEQFF.

This clone was detected once. The rearrangement uses TRBV11-2 and TRBJ2-7; TRBD2 matches at 7 bases. Germline-derived CDR1 and CDR2 are SGHAT and FQNNGV. V shed 5 bases and J 3 bases; nucleotides not matched to a gene: 10. The CDR3 loop spans 15 amino acids. CDR3 DNA: TGTGCCAGCAGCCCTCAGCGGGGAATTGGCTACGAGCAGTACTTC. It translates to CASSPQRGIGYEQYF.

This clone is a singleton in its sample. The J gene is TRBJ2-5, the V gene TRBV27; 8 bases line up with TRBD2. This CDR3 region has 15 residues. Germline CDR1 is MNHEY and CDR2 is SMNVEV (reference sequence). V trimming: 4 bases; J trimming: 3 bases; junction bases outside the gene matches: 7. Here the CDR3 reads CASSSSGTREETQYF. The CDR3 nucleotides are TGTGCCAGCAGTTCCTCCGGGACTAGGGAAGAGACCCAGTACTTC.

V is TRBV11-2 and J is TRBJ2-7; D is perhaps TRBD1 (5 bases). V lost 1 base and J lost 3, with 13 bases in between. The CDR3 totals 15 residues. Germline V gene data show CDR1 as SGHAT and CDR2 as FQNNGV. CDR3 region: CASSLAPDRFYEQYF. CDR3 sequence (DNA): TGTGCCAGCAGCTTAGCACCCGACAGATTCTACGAGCAGTACTTC.

The V call is TRBV7-2, the J call TRBJ2-1, with TRBD1 matching 8 bases. Germline V gene data show CDR1 as SGHTA and CDR2 as FQGNSA. V lost 7 bases to trimming and J lost 2 bases; unmatched junction nucleotides: 7. The CDR3 runs 15 residues. The CDR3 sequence is CASTKQGAPYNEQFF. The CDR3, as DNA: TGTGCCAGCACAAAGCAGGGGGCCCCCTACAATGAGCAGTTCTTC.

The chain is built from TRBV11-3 and TRBJ1-1; D gene unclear. The germline V and J ends were trimmed by 2 bases and 2 bases, with 12 bases remaining between them. CDR1 and CDR2 from the germline V gene are SGHNT and YENEEA. This CDR3 has 15 residues. The CDR3 is CASSLREGINTEAFF. The CDR3 DNA reads as TGTGCCAGCAGCTTACGTGAGGGAATTAACACTGAAGCTTTCTTT. The variable domain in full, with the rest retrieved from reference TRBV11-3 and TRBJ1-1, is EAGVVQSPRYKIIEKKQPVAFWCNPISGHNTLYWYLQNLGQGPELLIRYENEEAVDDSQLPKDRFSAERLKGVDSTLKIQPAELGDSAVYLCASSLREGINTEAFFGQGTRLTVV.

V is TRBV10-3 and J is TRBJ2-7; D call uncertain. This CDR3 has 14 residues. The V end was cut by 0 bases, the J end by 0 bases, with 6 bases between. CDR1 is ENHRY, CDR2 SYGVKD, per germline. As DNA, the CDR3 is TGTGCCATCAGTGAGTCAAGAGTCTCCTACGAGCAGTACTTC. It yields the protein CAISESRVSYEQYF.

The chain links TRBV9 to TRBJ2-7, with unresolved D. Per the germline V gene, CDR1 is SGDLS and CDR2 is YYNGEE. The CDR3 sequence is 16 residues long. Trimming cost V 4 bases and J 2 bases, with 19 bases left between them. CDR3 residues: CASSSHPLTATYEQYF. CDR3 nucleotides: TGTGCCAGCAGCTCCCACCCTCTAACAGCTACCTACGAGCAGTACTTC. The complete variable domain, with remaining parts taken from reference TRBV9 and TRBJ2-7, reads DSGVTQTPKHLITATGQRVTLRCSPRSGDLSVYWYQQSLDQGLQFLIQYYNGEERAKGNILERFSAQQFPDLHSELNLSSLELGDSALYFCASSSHPLTATYEQYFGPGTRLTVT.

This sequence joins TRBV7-2 and TRBJ2-4; no clear D. Germline CDR1 is SGHTA and CDR2 is FQGNSA. The V gene lost 5 bases and the J gene lost 0 bases, with 14 bases spanning the gap. The CDR3 is 16 residues long. The CDR3 region is CASSTQAILAKNIQYF. Written as DNA, the CDR3 is TGTGCCAGCAGCACGCAGGCCATTTTAGCCAAAAACATTCAGTACTTC.

The chain links TRBV5-6 to TRBJ1-2; D is undetermined. This CDR3 has 12 amino acids. Per germline, CDR1 SGHDT and CDR2 YYEEEE. The V gene lost 0 bases and the J gene lost 9 bases, with 9 bases spanning the gap. CDR3 coding DNA: TGTGCCAGCAGCTTGGAAGGGAGTAGCTACACCTTC. Translation: CASSLEGSSYTF.

V usage is TRBV28 and J usage is TRBJ2-5; 15 nucleotides match TRBD2. The J segment lost 6 bases and the V segment lost 4 bases, leaving 9 bases of the junction unmatched. The CDR3 is made up of 17 amino acids. Germline-derived CDR1 and CDR2 are MDHEN and SYDVKM. CDR3 sequence: CASSSYSGLAGGQTQYF. For the CDR3, the DNA is TGTGCCAGCAGTTCTTACTCGGGACTAGCGGGGGGTCAGACCCAGTACTTC.

The rearrangement uses TRBV28 and TRBJ1-2; D may be TRBD1 (5 bases). The CDR3 contains 12 residues. The V and J ends lost 6 bases and 2 bases respectively, with 7 bases between them. The germline V gene encodes CDR1 MDHEN and CDR2 SYDVKM. CDR3 sequence: CASREGNYGYTF. The CDR3 bases are TGTGCCAGCAGGGAGGGGAACTATGGCTACACCTTC.

The genes are TRBV7-9 and TRBJ1-1; 7 positions match TRBD1. The V gene's germline CDR1 is SEHNR and CDR2 FQNEAQ (reference sequence). The CDR3 runs 16 residues. The junction had 11 bases not matched to a gene; V was cut back by 3 bases and J by 4 bases. CDR3 sequence reads: CASSFWTGSGSTEAFF. CDR3 nucleotides: TGTGCCAGCAGCTTTTGGACAGGTTCGGGGAGCACTGAAGCTTTCTTT. The variable domain in full, with the rest retrieved from reference TRBV7-9 and TRBJ1-1, is DTGVSQNPRHKITKRGQNVTFRCDPISEHNRLYWYRQTLGQGPEFLTYFQNEAQLEKSRLLSDRFSAERPKGSFSTLEIQRTEQGDSAMYLCASSFWTGSGSTEAFFGQGTRLTVV.

This sequence joins TRBV9 and TRBJ1-3, with D uncertain. Germline CDR1 reads SGDLS; CDR2 reads YYNGEE. The CDR3 runs 14 residues. The ends were cut back, 0 bases at V and 4 bases at J, with 8 bases in the middle. The CDR3 DNA follows: TGTGCCAGCAGCGTAGAGGGAGAAGGAAACACCATATATTTT. Protein product: CASSVEGEGNTIYF.

The chain has TRBV19 and TRBJ1-5, with D perhaps TRBD1 (6 bases). CDR3 length equals 15 residues. The V end lost 6 bases, the J end lost 3 bases, and 15 bases lay between the germline ends. Germline V CDR1 and CDR2: LNHDA, SQIVND (reference sequence). Written as DNA, the CDR3 is TGTGCCAGTAGCAACACAGGGTTTAACAATCAGCCCCAGCATTTT. Translation gives CASSNTGFNNQPQHF.

The rearrangement links TRBV28 to TRBJ2-3, with D tentatively TRBD1 (5 bases). CDR3 length equals 13 residues. Looked up from germline, CDR1 is MDHEN and CDR2 is SYDVKM. Deletions cut 10 bases from V and 2 bases from J, with 13 bases between. The CDR3 DNA is TGTGCCACCCGGACACCCATCACAGATACGCAGTATTTT. This gives the protein CATRTPITDTQYF. Full variable domain (rest looked up from reference TRBV28 and TRBJ2-3): DVKVTQSSRYLVKRTGEKVFLECVQDMDHENMFWYRQDPGLGLRLIYFSYDVKMKEKGDIPEGYSVSREKKERFSLILESASTNQTSMYLCATRTPITDTQYFGPGTRLTVL.

The chain links TRBV19 to TRBJ2-3; TRBD2 matches 7 bases. CDR1 is LNHDA and CDR2 is SQIVND in the germline V gene (reference sequence). The CDR3 has 14 residues. V was clipped by 5 bases and J by 4 bases; unmatched bases: 6. CDR3 in amino acids: CASSHGTTPDTQYF. The CDR3 DNA reads as TGTGCCAGTAGTCACGGGACTACCCCAGATACGCAGTATTTT.

The V gene is TRBV5-4, the J gene TRBJ2-7; 9 nucleotides agree with TRBD2. V trimming: 4 bases; J trimming: 5 bases; junction bases outside the gene matches: 10. The CDR3 runs 15 residues. Germline V lookup: CDR1 SGHNT, CDR2 YYREEE (reference sequence). The DNA of the CDR3 is TGTGCCAGCAGCCCGCCGGGACTAGCTCCCCACGAGCAGTACTTC. Protein product: CASSPPGLAPHEQYF.

In its sample, this clone was seen a few times. The chain combines TRBV19 with TRBJ2-1, with D possibly being TRBD1 (6 bases). The germline V gene has CDR1 LNHDA and CDR2 SQIVND (reference sequence). V was clipped by 3 bases and J by 6 bases, with 9 bases between them. The CDR3 runs to 13 residues. This chain's CDR3 is CASSMARGNEQFF. CDR3 in DNA: TGTGCCAGTAGTATGGCCAGGGGCAATGAGCAGTTCTTC. The full variable domain, rest sourced from reference TRBV19 and TRBJ2-1, is DGGITQSPKYLFRKEGQNVTLSCEQNLNHDAMYWYRQDPGQGLRLIYYSQIVNDFQKGDIAEGYSVSREKKESFPLTVTSAQKNPTAFYLCASSMARGNEQFFGPGTRLTVL.

The chain joins TRBV7-8 to TRBJ2-5, with TRBD1 identical over 8 bases. This CDR3 spans 14 amino acids. V lost 2 bases, J lost 5 bases, and 4 bases stayed unmatched. Germline CDR1 SGHVS, CDR2 FQNEAQ. In nucleotides, the CDR3 is TGTGCCAGCAGCTTATTCCAGGGGGCCGAGACCCAGTACTTC. This gives the protein CASSLFQGAETQYF.

This chain uses TRBV7-9 with TRBJ1-1; D perhaps matches TRBD1 (5 bases). The CDR3 length is 16 residues. Trimming removed 1 base at V and 5 bases at J, with 17 bases between. CDR1 and CDR2 from the germline V gene are SEHNR and FQNEAQ (reference sequence). For the CDR3, the DNA is TGTGCCAGCAGCTTAGATATGGTCAGGGTGGGTACTGAAGCTTTCTTT. Translation gives CASSLDMVRVGTEAFF.

The chain has TRBV28 and TRBJ2-5; TRBD2 might be the D (5 bases). CDR3 size: 15 residues. Germline V gene sequence: CDR1 MDHEN, CDR2 SYDVKM. Trimming removed 8 bases from V and 5 bases from J, with 21 bases in between. The CDR3 loop reads CASGSAWGVMETQYF. The DNA for the CDR3 is TGTGCCAGCGGTAGTGCCTGGGGAGTGATGGAGACCCAGTACTTC.

This clone was picked up one time. The chain couples TRBV28 to TRBJ1-1; no definite D call. Germline V gene lookup returns CDR1 MDHEN and CDR2 SYDVKM. The CDR3 is 16 amino acids. Trimming removed 4 bases at V and 3 bases at J, with 18 bases between. DNA of the CDR3: TGTGCCAGCAGTTCTGCTTCGGGGATCGCACACACTGAAGCTTTCTTT. It translates to CASSSASGIAHTEAFF. Full variable domain (remainder filled in from reference TRBV28 and TRBJ1-1): DVKVTQSSRYLVKRTGEKVFLECVQDMDHENMFWYRQDPGLGLRLIYFSYDVKMKEKGDIPEGYSVSREKKERFSLILESASTNQTSMYLCASSSASGIAHTEAFFGQGTRLTVV.

A single count supports this clone. The chain links TRBV29-1 to TRBJ2-3; the match to TRBD2 covers 12 bases. The CDR3 extends over 16 amino acids. The junction had 9 bases not matched to a gene; V was cut back by 2 bases and J by 6 bases. Germline V gives CDR1 SQVTM, CDR2 ANQGSEA. The CDR3 reads CSVELMTSGSWDTQYF. CDR3 nucleotide sequence: TGCAGCGTTGAACTTATGACTAGCGGGAGTTGGGATACGCAGTATTTT.

V is TRBV7-2 and J is TRBJ2-7; TRBD2 matches 11 bases. The CDR3 is 16 residues long. After removal of 2 bases from V and 2 bases from J, the junction contained 5 bases not matched to a gene. Germline lookup yields CDR1 SGHTA and CDR2 FQGNSA. The CDR3 region is CASSLLAGGRPYEQYF. The CDR3 nucleotides read TGTGCCAGCAGCTTACTAGCGGGAGGACGGCCCTACGAGCAGTACTTC. Looking up the rest from reference TRBV7-2 and TRBJ2-7 gives the full variable domain: GAGVSQSPSNKVTEKGKDVELRCDPISGHTALYWYRQSLGQGLEFLIYFQGNSAPDKSGLPSDRFSAERTGGSVSTLTIQRTQQEDSAVYLCASSLLAGGRPYEQYFGPGTRLTVT.

This chain links TRBV7-9 with TRBJ2-5; weak D call: TRBD1 (5 bases). This CDR3 spans 14 amino acids. V lost 4 bases, J lost 5 bases, and 14 bases lay in between. Germline V CDR1 and CDR2: SEHNR, FQNEAQ (reference sequence). CDR3 in amino acids: CASSSGPLGETQYF. CDR3 bases: TGTGCCAGCAGCTCAGGGCCCCTAGGGGAGACCCAGTACTTC.